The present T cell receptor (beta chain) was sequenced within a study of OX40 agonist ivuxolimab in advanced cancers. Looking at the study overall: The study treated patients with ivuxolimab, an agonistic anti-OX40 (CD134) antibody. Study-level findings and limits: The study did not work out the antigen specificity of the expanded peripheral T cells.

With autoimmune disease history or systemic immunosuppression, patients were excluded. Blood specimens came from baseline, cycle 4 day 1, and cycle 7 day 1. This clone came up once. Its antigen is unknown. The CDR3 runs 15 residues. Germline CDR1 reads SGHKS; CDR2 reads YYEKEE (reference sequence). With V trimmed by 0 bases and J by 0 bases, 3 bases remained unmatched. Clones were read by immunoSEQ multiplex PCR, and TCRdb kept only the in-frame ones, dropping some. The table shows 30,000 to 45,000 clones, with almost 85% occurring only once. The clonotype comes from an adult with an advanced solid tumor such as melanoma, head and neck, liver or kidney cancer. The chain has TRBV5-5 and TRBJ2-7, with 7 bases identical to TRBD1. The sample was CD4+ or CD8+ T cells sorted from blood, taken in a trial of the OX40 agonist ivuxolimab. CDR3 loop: CASSLVGQASYEQYF. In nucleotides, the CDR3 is TGTGCCAGCAGCTTGGTTGGACAGGCCTCCTACGAGCAGTACTTC.